What follows describes a single T cell receptor beta chain. What it binds is unknown. These data belong to a study of blood T cells in healthy people across ages. Study observations and caveats: When set beside aged donors, long-lived donors presented more naive CD4+ cells and higher diversity. The recorded TCR beta diversity per million T cells decreased in a roughly linear manner with age.

Trimming took off 2 bases at V and 8 bases at J, with 10 bases between the two ends. Germline V gene lookup returns CDR1 MNHNS and CDR2 SASEGT. This CDR3 is 13 amino acids long. Together with a sample-barcoded 5' primer, a J-beta primer mix was included in a second PCR lasting about 7 to 11 cycles. TCRdb fed the 5' RACE reads into MiXCR, producing one record per CDR3 protein. The repertoire holds under 1,100,000 distinct CDR3 sequences, with roughly a quarter as singletons. The sample also formed part of further work on T cells of mothers and their children.

Sequencing was carried out using blood. The chain employs TRBV6-1 and TRBJ2-4; D is unresolved. The TCR sequence derives from a girl between 2 and 10 years old in good health. CDR3 nucleotides: TGTGCCAGCAGTGAAAAGGGAAGGGACATTCAGTACTTC. The encoded protein is CASSEKGRDIQYF.